What follows is one T cell receptor beta chain and its context. These data originate in a study of blood T cell repertoires in COVID-19. Study-wide background: Sites across the United States, Italy and Spain contributed samples from acute and convalescent COVID-19.

Trimming took off 5 bases at V and 2 bases at J, with 17 bases between the two ends. This CDR3 is 16 amino acids long. The participants were between roughly 18 and 100 years old and came from 24 US areas. Participants' reported clinical history set cohort assignment. Recovery among Cohort 3 donors was established by two negative PCRs, clearance, or symptom resolution. Here immunoSEQ multiplex PCR was the method, and the copy in TCRdb shows in-frame clones only, minus some. The sample includes under 300,000 clones, approximately 90% seen only once; the top ten take 2% to 2.5%. This clonotype originated in a woman under 30 who had recovered from COVID-19. The material sequenced was PBMCs or T cells enriched from blood (not recorded which). V is TRBV5-3 and J is TRBJ1-5; weak D call: TRBD1 (5 bases). TRBV5-3 is annotated as an ORF whose role is uncertain. For the CDR3, the DNA is TGTGCCAGAAGACCCCCTCGGGGGGATCGCAATCAGCCCCAGCATTTT. Protein: CARRPPRGDRNQPQHF.